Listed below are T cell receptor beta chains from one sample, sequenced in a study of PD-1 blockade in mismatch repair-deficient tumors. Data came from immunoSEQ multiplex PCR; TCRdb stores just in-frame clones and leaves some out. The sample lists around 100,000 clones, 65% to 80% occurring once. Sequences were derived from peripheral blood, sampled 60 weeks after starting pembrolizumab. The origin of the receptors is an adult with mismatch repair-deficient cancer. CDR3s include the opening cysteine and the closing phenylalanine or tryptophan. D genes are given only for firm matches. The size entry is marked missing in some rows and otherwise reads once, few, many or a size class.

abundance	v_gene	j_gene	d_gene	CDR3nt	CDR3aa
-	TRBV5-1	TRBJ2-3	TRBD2	TGCGCCAGCAGCTTGGGCGGGAGGACAGATACGCAGTATTTT	CASSLGGRTDTQYF
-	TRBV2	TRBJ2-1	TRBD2	TGTGCCAGCAGTCTAGCGGGAGGGTTCGATGAGCAGTTCTTC	CASSLAGGFDEQFF
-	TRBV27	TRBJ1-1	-	TGTGCCAGCAGTTTGGGGGGGAGGGCTTTCTTT	CASSLGGRAFF
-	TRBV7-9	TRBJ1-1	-	TGTGCCAGCAGTCCGGACGGGAACACTGAAGCTTTCTTT	CASSPDGNTEAFF
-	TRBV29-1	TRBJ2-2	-	TGCAGCGGTGGGGGAGGCACCGGGGAGCTGTTTTTT	CSGGGGTGELFF
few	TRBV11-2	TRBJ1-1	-	TGTGCCAGCACCCCACCGTGGGGAGCCCAGAACACTGAAGCTTTCTTT	CASTPPWGAQNTEAFF
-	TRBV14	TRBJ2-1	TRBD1	TGTGCCAGCAGCCAACGACAGGGGGGGTTTTACTACAATGAGCAGTTCTTC	CASSQRQGGFYYNEQFF
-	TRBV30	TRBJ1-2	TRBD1	TGTGCCTGGAGTAGGGACAGGCCAGGCGGCTACACCTTC	CAWSRDRPGGYTF
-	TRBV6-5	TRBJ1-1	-	TGTGCCAGCAGTCCCCAGGACAACACTGAAGCTTTCTTT	CASSPQDNTEAFF
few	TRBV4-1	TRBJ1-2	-	TGCGCCAGCAGCCAAGTTACCGGTGGCCGTGGCTACACCTTC	CASSQVTGGRGYTF
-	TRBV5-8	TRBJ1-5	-	TGTGCCAGCAGCCAAAATTTGGGACAGCCCCAGCATTTT	CASSQNLGQPQHF
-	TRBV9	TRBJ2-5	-	TGTGCCAGCAGCGTAGAAGTTGGACGGATCCAAGAGACCCAGTACTTC	CASSVEVGRIQETQYF
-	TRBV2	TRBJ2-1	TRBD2	TGTGCCAGCAGTGGGACTAGCGGGAGTGCGTATGAGCAGTTCTTC	CASSGTSGSAYEQFF
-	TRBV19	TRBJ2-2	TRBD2	TGTGCCAGTACCCGGACTAGCGGAGGCCGGTCAGCGGACACCGGGGAGCTGTTTTTT	CASTRTSGGRSADTGELFF
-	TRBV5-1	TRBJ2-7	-	TGCGCCAGCAGCCCCTCAAGACTGTTAGTCTACGAGCAGTACTTC	CASSPSRLLVYEQYF
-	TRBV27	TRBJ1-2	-	TGTGCCAGCAGTTTATCAGGGAACCATGGCTACACCTTC	CASSLSGNHGYTF
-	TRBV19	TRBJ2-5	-	TGTGCCAGTAGTAGGTCAGGTGTTCAAGAGACCCAGTACTTC	CASSRSGVQETQYF
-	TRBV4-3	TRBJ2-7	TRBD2	TGCGCCAGCAGCCAGAGGGTGGGACTAGCGTTTTCCGAGCAGTACTTC	CASSQRVGLAFSEQYF
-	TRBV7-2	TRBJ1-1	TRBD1	TGTGCCAGCAGCTCACAACCGGGACAGGGTAACACTGAAGCTTTCTTT	CASSSQPGQGNTEAFF
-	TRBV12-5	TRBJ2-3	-	TGTGCTAGTGGTCGCCCGGCTGCCGGCACAGATACGCAGTATTTT	CASGRPAAGTDTQYF
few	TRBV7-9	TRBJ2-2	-	TGTGCCAGCAGCATTGATAACACCGGGGAGCTGTTTTTT	CASSIDNTGELFF
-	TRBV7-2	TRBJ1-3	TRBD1	TGTGCCAGCAGACGGGACAGGGATGGAAACACCATATATTTT	CASRRDRDGNTIYF
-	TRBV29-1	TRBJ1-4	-	TGCAGCGTAGCTACGGCTAATGAAAAACTGTTTTTT	CSVATANEKLFF
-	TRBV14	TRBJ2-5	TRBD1	TGTGCCAGCAGCCCGGGACAGTGGTGGGAGACCCAGTACTTC	CASSPGQWWETQYF
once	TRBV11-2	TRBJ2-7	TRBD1	TGTGCCAGCAGCTATGACAGGGGAAAATTCTACGAGCAGTACTTC	CASSYDRGKFYEQYF
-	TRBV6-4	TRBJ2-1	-	TGTGCCAGCAGTGAGTTACAAGGGAATGAGCAGTTCTTC	CASSELQGNEQFF
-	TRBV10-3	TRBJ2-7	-	TGTGCCACCGGCGCGGGTTTATTGGACGAGCAGTACTTC	CATGAGLLDEQYF
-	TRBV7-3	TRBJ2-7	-	TGTGCCAGCAGTTCGTCTACCGGGACCCTCCACTTC	CASSSSTGTLHF
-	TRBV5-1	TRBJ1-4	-	TGCGCCAGCAGCACGGGACTCCCCTCGCCGAATGAAAAACTGTTTTTT	CASSTGLPSPNEKLFF
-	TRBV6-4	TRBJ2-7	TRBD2	TGTGCCAGCAGTGAACCCCTGTGGGGCAGCGGGAGGCGGTACTTC	CASSEPLWGSGRRYF
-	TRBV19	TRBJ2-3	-	TGTGCCAGTAGTACCTCCGGGACAAAGTCCACAGATACGCAGTATTTT	CASSTSGTKSTDTQYF
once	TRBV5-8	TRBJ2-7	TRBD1	TGTGCCAGCAGCTTGGAGGGGACAGTAGCCTACGAGCAGTACTTC	CASSLEGTVAYEQYF
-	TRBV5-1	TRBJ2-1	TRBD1	TGCGCCAGCAGCTTGGGACAGGGGCCCACTGAGCAGTTCTTC	CASSLGQGPTEQFF
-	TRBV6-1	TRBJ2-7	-	TGTGCCAGCAGTGAATTGTACGAGCAGTACTTC	CASSELYEQYF
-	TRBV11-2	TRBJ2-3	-	TGTGCCAGCAGCCCCGGTTTCGGGAGCACAGATACGCAGTATTTT	CASSPGFGSTDTQYF
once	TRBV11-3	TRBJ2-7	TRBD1	TGTGCCAGCAGCTACTCCGGGACAGGGGACGAGCAGTACTTC	CASSYSGTGDEQYF
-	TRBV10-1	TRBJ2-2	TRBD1	TGCGCCACCTCCGGAAGACAGGGGTTCCCCAACACCGGGGAGCTGTTTTTT	CATSGRQGFPNTGELFF
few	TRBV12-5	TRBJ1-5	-	TGTGCTAGTGGTTCACTACAGGGAGGTTCCAATCAGCCCCAGCATTTT	CASGSLQGGSNQPQHF
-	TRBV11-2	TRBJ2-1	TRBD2	TGTGCCAGCAGTTCGGGGGGGAGGAGAACGGATGAGCAGTTCTTC	CASSSGGRRTDEQFF
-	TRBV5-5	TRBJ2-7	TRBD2	TGTGCCAGCAGCTCCGTTAGCGGGAGCTCCTACGAGCAGTACTTC	CASSSVSGSSYEQYF
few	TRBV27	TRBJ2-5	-	TGTGCCAGCAGTTTATCGCAAGGGGCAGGGGATGAGACCCAGTACTTC	CASSLSQGAGDETQYF
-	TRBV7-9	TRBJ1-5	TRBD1	TGTGCCGGATCGACAGGGGGCAATCAGCCCCAGCATTTT	CAGSTGGNQPQHF
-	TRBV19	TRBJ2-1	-	TGTGCCAGTAGTCTGGAGTTGGGATCCGTTTTCAATGAGCAGTTCTTC	CASSLELGSVFNEQFF
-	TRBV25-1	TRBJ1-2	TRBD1	TGTGCCAGCAGTGAACAGGGGGCGCGCTATGGCTACACCTTC	CASSEQGARYGYTF
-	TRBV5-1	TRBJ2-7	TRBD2	TGCGCCAGCAGCTTGAGCGGGACCCCCTCCTACGAGCAGTACTTC	CASSLSGTPSYEQYF
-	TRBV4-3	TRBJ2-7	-	TGCGCCAGCAGCCAAGATCACAGGATCTCCTACGAGCAGTACTTC	CASSQDHRISYEQYF
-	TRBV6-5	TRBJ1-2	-	TGTGCCAGCAGTTACTCGAGCGGGGCAGGCTATGGCTACACCTTC	CASSYSSGAGYGYTF
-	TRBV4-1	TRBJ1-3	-	TGCGCCAGCAGCCAAGGGGTAGGAGCGGGAAACACCATATATTTT	CASSQGVGAGNTIYF
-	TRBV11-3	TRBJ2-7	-	TGTGCCAGCGCTTCCCTCCGGGCAGGATCCTACGAGCAGTACTTC	CASASLRAGSYEQYF
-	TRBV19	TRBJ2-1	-	TGTGCCAGTCGCCGGGCCAACTACAATGAGCAGTTCTTC	CASRRANYNEQFF
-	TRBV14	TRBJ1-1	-	TGTGCCAGCAGCCAATTTAGAACGGAAGCTTTCTTT	CASSQFRTEAFF